This T cell receptor beta chain originates from a study of regulatory T cells in long-lasting Graves disease. Points from the study as a whole: Favored usage of TRBV28, TRBJ1-2 and TRBJ2-5 was recorded in persistent disease. TCR diversity was lower in persistent than newly diagnosed Graves' disease.

To make TCR beta libraries, researchers used iRepertoire HTBI primers and Arm-PCR of CDR3 regions. TCRdb recomputed calls from the multiplex PCR reads with MiXCR, one row per CDR3 protein. The sample records approximately 400,000 distinct CDR3 sequences, 23% being singletons. Germline CDR1 reads MNHNS; CDR2 reads SASEGT. The CDR3 spans 12 residues. J lost 3 bases, V lost 9 bases, and 4 bases had no gene match. The time point: persistent/refractory GD, antithyroid drugs over 5 years with positive TRAb. After RNA was extracted from PBMCs, the TCR library was made from it. In regard to this clonotype: What it recognizes is unknown.

This receptor was obtained from a woman in her thirties or forties with Graves disease. The V call is TRBV6-1, the J call TRBJ2-5; TRBD2 aligns across 7 bases. The starting material was peripheral blood mononuclear cells (PBMCs), obtained when the disease was refractory, from a patient treated with antithyroid drugs. CDR3 loop: CARGGREETQYF. The DNA of the CDR3 is TGTGCCAGGGGAGGGCGGGAAGAGACCCAGTACTTC.